These 15 T cell receptor beta chains came from one sample sequenced in a study of blood T cell repertoires in COVID-19. Profiled with immunoSEQ multiplex PCR; TCRdb holds only in-frame clones, not every one. The table shows hundreds of thousands of clones, with approximately 85% occurring only once. Sequencing used PBMCs or T cells enriched from blood (not recorded which). These receptors all stem from a woman aged 45-65 years with acute COVID-19.

This clone was picked up a small number of times. The chain's CDR3 is CASSFRDRDTGGYTF. For the CDR3, the DNA is TGTGCCAGCAGCTTCCGGGACAGGGATACCGGTGGCTACACCTTC. The V and J genes are TRBV5-4 and TRBJ1-2; 9 bases align to TRBD1. Germline V CDR1 and CDR2: SGHNT, YYREEE (reference sequence). V trimming: 2 bases; J trimming: 7 bases; junction bases outside the gene matches: 9. The CDR3 loop spans 15 amino acids.

CDR3 sequence: CSVVIGNTIYF. The CDR3 bases are TGCAGCGTTGTTATAGGAAACACCATATATTTT. The chain employs TRBV29-1 and TRBJ1-3; D is ambiguous. V lost 4 bases and J lost 4, with 5 bases in between. Germline V gene sequence: CDR1 SQVTM, CDR2 ANQGSEA. This CDR3 is built from 11 residues.

The DNA of the CDR3 is TGTGCCAGCAGCTTAAACCGACAGGGGGGAGATACGCAGTATTTT. Amino acid sequence: CASSLNRQGGDTQYF. The rearrangement links TRBV7-2 to TRBJ2-3, with TRBD1 matching over 9 bases. This CDR3 region has 15 residues. V lost 2 bases to trimming and J lost 5 bases; unmatched junction nucleotides: 5. Germline assignment: CDR1 SGHTA and CDR2 FQGNSA.

This chain links TRBV7-2 with TRBJ1-2; D is undetermined. Germline V lookup: CDR1 SGHTA, CDR2 FQGNSA. This CDR3 comprises 12 residues. V shed 4 bases and J shed 4 bases, with 7 bases lying between them. CDR3 sequence: CASSSRIYGYTF. The CDR3 bases are TGTGCCAGCAGCTCCCGTATCTATGGCTACACCTTC.

This chain joins TRBV28 and TRBJ2-2; D is perhaps TRBD1 (5 bases). Germline V gene sequence: CDR1 MDHEN, CDR2 SYDVKM. The CDR3 length is 14 residues. V lost 7 bases to trimming and J lost 3 bases, with 12 bases between them. Here the CDR3 DNA reads TGTGCCAGCATCTTGGACATTTACACCGGGGAGCTGTTTTTT. Its protein is CASILDIYTGELFF.

This clone came up once. This chain links TRBV5-4 with TRBJ1-1; a possible D gene is TRBD1 (6 bases). The CDR3 sequence is 14 residues long. Trimming removed 2 bases from V and 7 bases from J, with 15 bases in between. The V gene's germline CDR1 is SGHNT and CDR2 YYREEE (reference sequence). The DNA for the CDR3 is TGTGCCAGCAGCTTTATCGGGGGCGGGGGTGAAGCTTTCTTT. Its translation: CASSFIGGGGEAFF.

The chain couples TRBV30 to TRBJ1-4; tentative D call: TRBD1 (5 bases). Germline V CDR1 and CDR2: GTSNPN, SVGIG (reference sequence). The CDR3 extends over 15 amino acids. V was shortened by 0 bases and J by 7 bases, with 15 bases between the two germline ends. CDR3 nucleotides: TGTGCCTGGAGTGTGTTGGCAGGGCCCGCTGAAAAACTGTTTTTT. This sequence encodes CAWSVLAGPAEKLFF.

In this sample, this clone turned up once. The chain has TRBV25-1 and TRBJ1-4; weak D call: TRBD1 (6 bases). V gave up 6 bases and J gave up 2 bases, with 13 bases separating them. The germline V gene has CDR1 MGHDK and CDR2 SYGVNS. The CDR3 length is 15 residues. In DNA form, the CDR3 reads TGTGCCAGCAGGGTCGGGGGGGGCACTAATGAAAAACTGTTTTTT. Translation: CASRVGGGTNEKLFF.

The chain recombines TRBV3-1 (or the pseudogene TRBV3-2) with TRBJ1-2, with D perhaps TRBD1 (6 bases). The CDR3 spans 15 residues. Trimming removed 1 base at V and 5 bases at J, with 14 bases between. Germline values: CDR1 LGHDT, CDR2 YNNKEL (reference sequence). CDR3 sequence (DNA): TGTGCCAGCAGCCAAGGGGACACAAGAGGATATGGCTACACCTTC. This encodes CASSQGDTRGYGYTF.

The rearrangement joins TRBV19 to TRBJ1-4, with D possibly matching TRBD1 (6 bases). The CDR3 length is 17 residues. Trimming shortened V by 1 base and J by 6 bases, and 18 bases separated the two germline ends. From germline, CDR1 is LNHDA and CDR2 SQIVND (reference sequence). DNA of the CDR3: TGTGCCAGTAGTATAGTCGGGACATCTCTTAGAGATGAAAAACTGTTTTTT. Translated, it gives CASSIVGTSLRDEKLFF.

The V gene is TRBV5-6, the J gene TRBJ1-1; perhaps TRBD1 as D (5 bases). The CDR3 has 13 residues. Per the germline V gene, CDR1 is SGHDT and CDR2 is YYEEEE. V gave up 1 base and J gave up 6 bases, with 10 bases separating them. The CDR3 region has the DNA TGTGCCAGCAGCTTGTATAGGGGTGCTGAAGCTTTCTTT. Translated: CASSLYRGAEAFF.

The chain joins TRBV19 to TRBJ1-1, with TRBD1 as a possible D gene (5 bases). The CDR3 spans 13 residues. CDR1 LNHDA and CDR2 SQIVND come from the germline V gene (reference sequence). Trimming took off 7 bases at V and 4 bases at J, with 13 bases between the two ends. CDR3: CASNYGGITEAFF. The CDR3 DNA reads as TGTGCCAGTAATTATGGGGGGATCACTGAAGCTTTCTTT.

The chain links TRBV5-4 to TRBJ1-4, with 7 bases matching TRBD1. The CDR3 contains 14 residues. After removal of 5 bases from V and 6 bases from J, the junction contained 7 bases not matched to a gene. Looked up from germline, CDR1 is SGHNT and CDR2 is YYREEE (reference sequence). The DNA of the CDR3 is TGTGCCAGCAGGTCACAGGGGCCCGATGAAAAACTGTTTTTT. It specifies CASRSQGPDEKLFF.

The chain couples TRBV5-1 to TRBJ2-2, with 7 positions matching TRBD2. Germline V gene lookup returns CDR1 SGHRS and CDR2 YFSETQ. After removal of 3 bases from V and 7 bases from J, the junction contained 9 bases not matched to a gene. The CDR3 is 15 residues long. The CDR3, as DNA: TGCGCCAGCAGCTGGGGGGGAGTCAGCGGCGGGGAGCTGTTTTTT. Its protein product is CASSWGGVSGGELFF.

The chain has TRBV5-6 and TRBJ1-2; 7 bases fit TRBD1. This CDR3 spans 16 amino acids. V trimming: 4 bases; J trimming: 0 bases; junction bases outside the gene matches: 9. Germline V lookup: CDR1 SGHDT, CDR2 YYEEEE. The chain's CDR3 is CASSPPGTVANYGYTF. As DNA, the CDR3 is TGTGCCAGCAGCCCGCCTGGGACAGTGGCTAACTATGGCTACACCTTC.